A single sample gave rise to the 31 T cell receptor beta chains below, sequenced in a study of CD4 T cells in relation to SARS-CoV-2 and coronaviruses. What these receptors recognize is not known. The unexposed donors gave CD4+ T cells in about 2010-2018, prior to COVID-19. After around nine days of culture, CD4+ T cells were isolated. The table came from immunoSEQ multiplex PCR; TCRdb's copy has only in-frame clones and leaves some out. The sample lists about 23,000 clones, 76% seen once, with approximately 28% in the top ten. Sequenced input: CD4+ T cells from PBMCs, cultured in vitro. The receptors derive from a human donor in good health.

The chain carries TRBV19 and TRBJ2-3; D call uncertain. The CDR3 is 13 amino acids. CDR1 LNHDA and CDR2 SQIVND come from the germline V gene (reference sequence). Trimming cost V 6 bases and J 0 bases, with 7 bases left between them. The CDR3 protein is CASSTLSTDTQYF. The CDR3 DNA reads TGTGCCAGTAGCACCCTGAGCACAGATACGCAGTATTTT.

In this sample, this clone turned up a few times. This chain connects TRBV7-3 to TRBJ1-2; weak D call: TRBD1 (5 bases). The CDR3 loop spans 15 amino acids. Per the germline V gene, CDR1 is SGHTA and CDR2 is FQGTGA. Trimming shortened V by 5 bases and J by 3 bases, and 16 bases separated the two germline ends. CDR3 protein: CASSPVTGGDYGYTF. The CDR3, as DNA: TGTGCCAGCAGCCCTGTGACGGGGGGAGACTATGGCTACACCTTC. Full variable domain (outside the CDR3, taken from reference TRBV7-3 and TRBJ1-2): GAGVSQTPSNKVTEKGKYVELRCDPISGHTALYWYRQSLGQGPEFLIYFQGTGAADDSGLPNDRFFAVRPEGSVSTLKIQRTERGDSAVYLCASSPVTGGDYGYTFGSGTRLTVV.

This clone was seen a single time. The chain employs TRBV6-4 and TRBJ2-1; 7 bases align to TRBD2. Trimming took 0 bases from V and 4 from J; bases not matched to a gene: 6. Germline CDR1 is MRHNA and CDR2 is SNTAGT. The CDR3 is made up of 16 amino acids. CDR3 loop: CASSDSGTTSYNEQFF. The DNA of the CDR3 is TGTGCCAGCAGTGACTCAGGGACTACCTCTTACAATGAGCAGTTCTTC.

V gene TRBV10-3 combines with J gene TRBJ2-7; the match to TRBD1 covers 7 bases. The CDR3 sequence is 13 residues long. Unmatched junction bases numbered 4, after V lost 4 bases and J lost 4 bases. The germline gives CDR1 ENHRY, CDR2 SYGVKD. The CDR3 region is CAISGQGRYEQYF. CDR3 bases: TGTGCCATCAGTGGACAGGGCCGTTACGAGCAGTACTTC.

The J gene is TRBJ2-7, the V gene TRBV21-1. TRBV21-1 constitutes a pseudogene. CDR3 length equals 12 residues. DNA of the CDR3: TGTGCCAGCAGCAATTCCCCCCGAGAGCAGTACTTC. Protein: CASSNSPREQYF.

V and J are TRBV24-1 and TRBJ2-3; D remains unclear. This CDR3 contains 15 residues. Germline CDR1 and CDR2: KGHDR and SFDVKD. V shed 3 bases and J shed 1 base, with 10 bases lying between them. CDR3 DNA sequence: TGTGCCACCAGTGATGGCGACACACGCACAGATACGCAGTATTTT. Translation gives CATSDGDTRTDTQYF.

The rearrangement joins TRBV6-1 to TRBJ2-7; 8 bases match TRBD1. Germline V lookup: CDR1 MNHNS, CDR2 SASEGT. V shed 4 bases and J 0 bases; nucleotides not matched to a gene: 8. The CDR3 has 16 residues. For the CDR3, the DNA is TGTGCCAGCAGTGTGGATACCGGGACAGGCTCCTACGAGCAGTACTTC. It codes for CASSVDTGTGSYEQYF.

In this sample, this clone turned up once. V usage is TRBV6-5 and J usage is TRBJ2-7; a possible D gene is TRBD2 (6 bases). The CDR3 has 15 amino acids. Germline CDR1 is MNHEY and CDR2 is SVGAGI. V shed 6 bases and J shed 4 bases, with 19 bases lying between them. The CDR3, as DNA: TGTGCCAGCAGCCAGACGCTCGGGAGTTCATACGAGCAGTACTTC. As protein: CASSQTLGSSYEQYF.

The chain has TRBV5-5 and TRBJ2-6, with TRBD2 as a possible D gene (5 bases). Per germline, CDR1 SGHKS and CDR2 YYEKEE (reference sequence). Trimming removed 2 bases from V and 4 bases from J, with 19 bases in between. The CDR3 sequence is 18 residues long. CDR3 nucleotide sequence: TGTGCCAGCAGCTTACCGTGGCGGGCCAGGACCGGGGCCAACGTCCTGACTTTC. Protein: CASSLPWRARTGANVLTF.

The CDR3 DNA sequence: TGTGCCAGCAGCCTGTTACGGACCGGGGAGCTGTTTTTT. Translating gives CASSLLRTGELFF. This rearrangement joins TRBV14 to TRBJ2-2; D is ambiguous. Trimming left V 4 bases short and J 5 bases short, with 8 bases between. Germline CDR1 SGHDN, CDR2 FVKESK. The CDR3 runs 13 residues.

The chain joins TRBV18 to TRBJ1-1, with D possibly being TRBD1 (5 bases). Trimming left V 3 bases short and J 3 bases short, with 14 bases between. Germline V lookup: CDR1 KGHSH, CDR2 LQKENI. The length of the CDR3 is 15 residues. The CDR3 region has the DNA TGTGCCAGCTCACCGATTCAGGGTCCCGACACTGAAGCTTTCTTT. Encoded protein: CASSPIQGPDTEAFF.

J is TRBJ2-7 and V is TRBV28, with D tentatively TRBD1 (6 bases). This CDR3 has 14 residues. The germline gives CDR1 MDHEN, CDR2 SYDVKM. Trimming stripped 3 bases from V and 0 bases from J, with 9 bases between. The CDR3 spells CASSFDRTSYEQYF. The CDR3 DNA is TGTGCCAGCAGTTTCGACAGGACCTCCTACGAGCAGTACTTC.

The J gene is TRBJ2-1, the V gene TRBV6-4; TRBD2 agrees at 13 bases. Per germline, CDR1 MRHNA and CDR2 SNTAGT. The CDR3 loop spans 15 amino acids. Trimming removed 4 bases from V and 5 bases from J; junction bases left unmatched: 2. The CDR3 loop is CASSAGTSGNNEQFF. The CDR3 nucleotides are TGTGCCAGCAGTGCCGGGACTAGCGGGAACAATGAGCAGTTCTTC.

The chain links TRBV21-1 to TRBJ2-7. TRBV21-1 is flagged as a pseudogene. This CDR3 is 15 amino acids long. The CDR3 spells CASSKTKQTPYEQYF. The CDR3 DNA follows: TGTGCCAGCAGCAAAACTAAACAGACCCCCTACGAGCAGTACTTC.

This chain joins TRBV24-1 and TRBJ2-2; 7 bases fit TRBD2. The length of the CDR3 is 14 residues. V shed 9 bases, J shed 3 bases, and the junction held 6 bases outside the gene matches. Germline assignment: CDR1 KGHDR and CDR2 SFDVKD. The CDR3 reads CATRGGRDTGELFF. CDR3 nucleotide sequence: TGTGCCACCCGAGGAGGGAGGGACACCGGGGAGCTGTTTTTT.

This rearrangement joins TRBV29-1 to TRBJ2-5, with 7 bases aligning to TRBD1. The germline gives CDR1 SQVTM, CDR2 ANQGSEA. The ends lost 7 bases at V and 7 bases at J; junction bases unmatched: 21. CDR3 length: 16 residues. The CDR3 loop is CSGTPNGGTGEGTQYF. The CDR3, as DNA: TGCAGCGGCACTCCTAACGGAGGCACAGGGGAAGGGACCCAGTACTTC.

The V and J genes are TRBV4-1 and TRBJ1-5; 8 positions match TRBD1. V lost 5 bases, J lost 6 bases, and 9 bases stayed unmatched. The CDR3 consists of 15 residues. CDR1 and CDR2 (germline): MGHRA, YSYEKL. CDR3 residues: CASSFQDRVGQPQHF. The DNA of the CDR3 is TGCGCCAGCAGCTTTCAGGACAGGGTGGGTCAGCCCCAGCATTTT.

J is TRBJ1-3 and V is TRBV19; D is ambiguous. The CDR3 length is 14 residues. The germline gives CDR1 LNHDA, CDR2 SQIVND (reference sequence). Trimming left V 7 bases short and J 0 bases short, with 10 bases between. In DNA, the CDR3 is TGTGCCAGTAAAAGGACGAGCTCTGGAAACACCATATATTTT. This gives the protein CASKRTSSGNTIYF.

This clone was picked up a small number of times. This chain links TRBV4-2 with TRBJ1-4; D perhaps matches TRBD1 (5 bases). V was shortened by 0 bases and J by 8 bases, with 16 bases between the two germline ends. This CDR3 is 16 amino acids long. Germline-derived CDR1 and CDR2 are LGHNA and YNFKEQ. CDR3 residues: CASSQDFTQGPEKLFF. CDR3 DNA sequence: TGTGCCAGCAGCCAAGATTTTACCCAGGGCCCCGAAAAACTGTTTTTT.

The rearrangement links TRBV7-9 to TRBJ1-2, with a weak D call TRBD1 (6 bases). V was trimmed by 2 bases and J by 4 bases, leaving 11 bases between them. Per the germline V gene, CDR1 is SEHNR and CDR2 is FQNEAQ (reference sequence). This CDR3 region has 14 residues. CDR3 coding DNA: TGTGCCAGCAGCTTAATCGGACAGAGCTATGGCTACACCTTC. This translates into CASSLIGQSYGYTF. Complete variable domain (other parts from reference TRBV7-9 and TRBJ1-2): DTGVSQNPRHKITKRGQNVTFRCDPISEHNRLYWYRQTLGQGPEFLTYFQNEAQLEKSRLLSDRFSAERPKGSFSTLEIQRTEQGDSAMYLCASSLIGQSYGYTFGSGTRLTVV.

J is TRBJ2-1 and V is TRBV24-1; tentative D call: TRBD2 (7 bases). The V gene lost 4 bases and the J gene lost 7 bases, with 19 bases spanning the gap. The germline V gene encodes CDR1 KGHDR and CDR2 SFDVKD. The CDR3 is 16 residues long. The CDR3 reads CATSDTGGERMNEQFF. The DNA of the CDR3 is TGTGCCACCAGTGACACGGGGGGCGAGAGGATGAATGAGCAGTTCTTC.

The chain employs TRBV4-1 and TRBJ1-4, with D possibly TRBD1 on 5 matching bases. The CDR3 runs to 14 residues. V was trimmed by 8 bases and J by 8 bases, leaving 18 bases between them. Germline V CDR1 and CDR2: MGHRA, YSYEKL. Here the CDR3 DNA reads TGCGCCAGCGGAGGGGCGTTGGGCTCAGAAAAACTGTTTTTT. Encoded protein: CASGGALGSEKLFF.

This CDR3 is CASGLSYEQYF. The CDR3 region has the DNA TGTGCCAGCGGACTATCCTACGAGCAGTACTTC. The J gene is TRBJ2-7, the V gene TRBV11-2; maybe TRBD2 (6 bases). Between the trimmed V and J ends, which lost 8 bases and 1 base, there was a span of 6 bases. Germline-derived CDR1 and CDR2 are SGHAT and FQNNGV. CDR3 length equals 11 residues.

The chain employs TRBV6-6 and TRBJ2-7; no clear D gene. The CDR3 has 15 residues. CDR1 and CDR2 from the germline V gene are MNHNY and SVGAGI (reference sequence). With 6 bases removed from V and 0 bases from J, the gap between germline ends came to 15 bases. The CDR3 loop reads CASRNTGWSSYEQYF. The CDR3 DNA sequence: TGTGCCAGCAGGAATACCGGGTGGAGCTCCTACGAGCAGTACTTC.

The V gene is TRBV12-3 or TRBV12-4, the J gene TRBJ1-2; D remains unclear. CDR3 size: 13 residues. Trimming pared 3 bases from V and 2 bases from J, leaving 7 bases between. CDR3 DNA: TGTGCCAGCAGTTTTGACCCAAACTATGGCTACACCTTC. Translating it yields CASSFDPNYGYTF.

The CDR3 loop is CASSPWRVLGTDTQYF. In DNA, the CDR3 is TGTGCCAGTAGTCCGTGGCGGGTTCTCGGTACAGATACGCAGTATTTT. The rearrangement uses TRBV19 and TRBJ2-3, with D possibly TRBD2 on 5 matching bases. CDR3 length: 16 residues. CDR1 is LNHDA and CDR2 is SQIVND in the germline V gene (reference sequence). The V and J ends lost 5 bases and 3 bases respectively, with 18 bases between them.

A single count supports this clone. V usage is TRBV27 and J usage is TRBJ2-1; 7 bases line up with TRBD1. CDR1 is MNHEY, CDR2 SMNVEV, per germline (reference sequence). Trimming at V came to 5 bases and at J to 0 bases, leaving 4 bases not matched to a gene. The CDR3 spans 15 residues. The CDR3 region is CASSRGLSSYNEQFF. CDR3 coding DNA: TGTGCCAGCAGTAGGGGGCTGAGCTCCTACAATGAGCAGTTCTTC.

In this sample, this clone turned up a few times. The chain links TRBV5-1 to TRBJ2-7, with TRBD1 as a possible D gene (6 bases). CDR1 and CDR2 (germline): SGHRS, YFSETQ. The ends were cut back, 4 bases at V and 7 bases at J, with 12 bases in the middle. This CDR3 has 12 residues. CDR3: CASSADSEEQYF. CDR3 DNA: TGCGCCAGCAGCGCGGACAGCGAGGAGCAGTACTTC.

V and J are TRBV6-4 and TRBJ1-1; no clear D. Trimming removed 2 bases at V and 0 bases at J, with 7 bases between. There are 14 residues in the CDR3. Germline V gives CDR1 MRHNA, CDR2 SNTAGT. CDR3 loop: CASSDSSMNTEAFF. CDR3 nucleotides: TGTGCCAGCAGTGACAGTAGCATGAACACTGAAGCTTTCTTT.

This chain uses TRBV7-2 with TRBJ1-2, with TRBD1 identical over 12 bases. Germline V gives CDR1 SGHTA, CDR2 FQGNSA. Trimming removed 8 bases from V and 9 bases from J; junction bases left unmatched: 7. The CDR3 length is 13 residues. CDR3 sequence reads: CASCSGTGGRYTF. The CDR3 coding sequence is TGTGCCAGCTGTAGTGGGACAGGGGGCCGCTACACCTTC. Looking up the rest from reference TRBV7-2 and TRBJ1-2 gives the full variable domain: GAGVSQSPSNKVTEKGKDVELRCDPISGHTALYWYRQSLGQGLEFLIYFQGNSAPDKSGLPSDRFSAERTGGSVSTLTIQRTQQEDSAVYLCASCSGTGGRYTFGSGTRLTVV.

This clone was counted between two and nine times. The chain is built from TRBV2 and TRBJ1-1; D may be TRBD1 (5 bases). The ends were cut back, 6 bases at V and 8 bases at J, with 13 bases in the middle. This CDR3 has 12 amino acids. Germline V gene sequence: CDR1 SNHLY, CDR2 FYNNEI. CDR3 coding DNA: TGTGCCAGCAGCGAACAGGATTCAGAAGCTTTCTTT. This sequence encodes CASSEQDSEAFF.